In its sample, the clone carrying this T cell receptor beta chain was seen many times. Its antigen is undetermined. The data were taken from a study of T cells after yellow fever vaccination. Findings and caveats of the study: Relatively few clonotypes were ones that appeared in both CD4 and CD8 compartments. Though weaker, the secondary response peaked faster, on day 5 versus 15. Post-booster repertoires again held most primary-vaccination clones (roughly 95% CD4, 75% to 90% CD8).

For TCR, cDNA came from 5'RACE template switching, which added a universal primer site and UMIs. TCRdb reprocessed the 5' RACE reads with MiXCR, giving one entry per CDR3 protein. Among just under 600,000 distinct CDR3 sequences, roughly 13% were seen once, and the ten largest hold around an eighth. Germline CDR1 is SGHNT and CDR2 is YYREEE (reference sequence). V lost 0 bases, J lost 1 base, and 11 bases lay in between. The CDR3 spans 15 residues. Sequenced material: PBMCs, taken on the day of the yellow fever booster vaccination. The rearrangement links TRBV5-4 to TRBJ2-7; tentative D call: TRBD1 (6 bases). The source of this sequence is a man aged 25 to 45 who received the YFV17D yellow fever vaccine. DNA of the CDR3: TGTGCCAGCAGCTTGGAGGGTCAGGGGTCCTACGAGCAGTACTTC. It is translated as CASSLEGQGSYEQYF.